This record covers a single T cell receptor (beta chain). The junction does not match germline at one end; this may be a read error. This entry comes from a study of CD4 and CD8 cells across lung adenocarcinoma regions. MiXCR, applied by TCRdb to the PCR reads, yields one record per CDR3 protein. The repertoire consists of some 25,000 distinct CDR3 sequences, with roughly 50% occurring once and the leading ten covering approximately 48%. Localized lung adenocarcinoma, a non-small cell lung cancer, affected the donors. The CDR3 has 16 residues. Germline-derived CDR1 and CDR2 are WSHSY and SAAADI. Source material: CD8+ T cells from the center of a lung tumor. V gene TRBV10-2 combines with J gene TRBJ2-3; 7 bases map to TRBD1. The origin of this receptor is a male donor with lung adenocarcinoma. The CD4 and CD8 labels of this study may be unreliable. CDR3 in DNA: TGCGCCAGCCGCGAACAGGGGCTGTGGGCCAGAAATACGCAGTATTTC. This encodes CASREQGLWARNTQYF.